Included here is one T cell receptor (beta chain) sequence, with context. This specimen comes from a study of shared clonotypes between healthy human individuals. Study-wide background: Two female and three male donors aged 18 to 49 were enrolled. CD4 naive cells filled three plates per donor, CD4 memory three, CD8 naive two and CD8 memory one.

The authors' processing: Junction-only immunoSEQ sequences carried no quality scores, so filtering differed. The table came from immunoSEQ multiplex PCR; TCRdb's copy has only in-frame clones and leaves some out. The V and J calls and clone size were taken over from that table, and D and trimming were inferred from the DNA. The sample lists about 2.3 million clones, under 95% occurring once. This TCR was recovered from a man younger than 35 in good health. Some clones in this sample may be carry-over from other donors' samples. Sequenced sample: naive CD4+ T cells from PBMCs. Sample subset: CD45RA+ positively selected.

For the CDR3, the DNA is TGTGCCAGCAGTTTCTCTGTCCCAGGGAGGGGTCAGCCCCAGCATTTT. Amino acid sequence: CASSFSVPGRGQPQHF. V is TRBV28 and J is TRBJ1-5; tentative D call: TRBD1 (5 bases). Germline CDR1 is MDHEN and CDR2 is SYDVKM. Trimming took 3 bases from V and 6 from J, leaving 18 bases between them. There are 16 residues in the CDR3. Together with reference TRBV28 and TRBJ1-5, the CDR3 gives the full variable domain: DVKVTQSSRYLVKRTGEKVFLECVQDMDHENMFWYRQDPGLGLRLIYFSYDVKMKEKGDIPEGYSVSREKKERFSLILESASTNQTSMYLCASSFSVPGRGQPQHFGDGTRLSIL.